The entry below describes one TCR beta chain. Its antigen is currently unknown. This specimen comes from a study of vaccination effects on CD4 cells after COVID-19. Germline loops: CDR1 LGHNA, CDR2 YSLEER. This CDR3 spans 16 amino acids. The germline V and J ends were trimmed by 0 bases and 0 bases, with 6 bases remaining between them. Using immunoSEQ multiplex PCR, the repertoire was profiled, and TCRdb retains in-frame clones only, with some absent. The table includes tens of thousands of clones, 77% detected once. Expansion with viral peptide pools was applied to antigen-specific CD4+ T cells by the ViraFEST assay prior to sequencing. After less than 11 days in culture, the CD4+ T cells were isolated. A PCR test confirmed that the person had SARS-CoV-2 infection between March and December 2020.

This TCR derives from a human donor who had a prior SARS-CoV-2 infection. The rearrangement joins TRBV4-3 to TRBJ2-6; D remains unclear. The sequencing here drew on CD4+ T cells from PBMCs cultured with HCoV-NL63 spike peptides, taken before COVID-19 vaccination. CDR3 in amino acids: CASSQDLGSGANVLTF. The CDR3 DNA sequence: TGCGCCAGCAGCCAAGATCTTGGCTCTGGGGCCAACGTCCTGACTTTC.